This entry lists 22 T cell receptor beta chains sequenced from one sample in a study of blood T cell repertoires in COVID-19. Assay: immunoSEQ multiplex PCR; the TCRdb copy retains only in-frame clones and omits some. Here the sample spans more than 85,000 clones, approximately 83% being singletons. Sequenced input: peripheral blood. The receptors shown here come from a man aged 45-60 years with acute or convalescent COVID-19.

The chain combines TRBV18 with TRBJ2-3; possibly TRBD2 for D (7 bases). Trimming shortened V by 3 bases and J by 4 bases, and 23 bases separated the two germline ends. CDR1 and CDR2 (germline): KGHSH, LQKENI. The CDR3 is 18 amino acids. Here the CDR3 DNA reads TGTGCCAGCTCACCGGCCCGTGGGGGGGGCCCTCGGGCAGATACGCAGTATTTT. The encoded protein is CASSPARGGGPRADTQYF.

The genes are TRBV12-3 or TRBV12-4 and TRBJ1-6; perhaps TRBD1 as D (5 bases). V was trimmed by 8 bases and J by 10 bases, leaving 15 bases between them. This CDR3 contains 13 residues. The CDR3 sequence is CASRREGNSPLHF. CDR3 DNA sequence: TGTGCCAGCCGCAGGGAAGGGAACTCACCCCTCCACTTT.

The chain carries TRBV18 and TRBJ1-1, with D unresolved. CDR3 length: 14 amino acids. Germline lookup yields CDR1 KGHSH and CDR2 LQKENI. Trimming stripped 0 bases from V and 6 bases from J, with 11 bases between. The CDR3 loop reads CASSPPSGGAEAFF. In nucleotides, the CDR3 is TGTGCCAGCTCACCACCTTCCGGAGGCGCTGAAGCTTTCTTT.

The genes are TRBV7-6 and TRBJ2-3; TRBD2 aligns across 14 bases. Per the germline V gene, CDR1 is SGHVS and CDR2 is FNYEAQ. V was pared by 5 bases and J by 1 base, with 8 bases of the junction left unmatched. The CDR3 sequence is 18 residues long. This chain's CDR3 is CASSPRTSGRRGTDTQYF. CDR3 coding DNA: TGTGCCAGCAGCCCCCGGACTAGCGGGAGGCGGGGCACAGATACGCAGTATTTT.

The V and J genes are TRBV3-1 (or the pseudogene TRBV3-2) and TRBJ1-1, with D perhaps matching TRBD1 (5 bases). V was clipped by 3 bases and J by 9 bases, with 14 bases between them. There are 13 residues in the CDR3. Germline-derived CDR1 and CDR2 are LGHDT and YNNKEL (reference sequence). Written as DNA, the CDR3 is TGTGCCAGCAGCCAGTCTGGGGCCGATCAAGCTTTCTTT. It encodes CASSQSGADQAFF.

This rearrangement joins TRBV3-1 (or the pseudogene TRBV3-2) to TRBJ1-2; D not certain. Trimming left V 4 bases short and J 6 bases short, with 15 bases between. The CDR3 is made up of 14 amino acids. CDR1 and CDR2 (germline): LGHDT, YNNKEL (reference sequence). In DNA, the CDR3 is TGTGCCAGCAGCCCTCGGGATGCAGGAGATGGCTACACCTTC. Translated: CASSPRDAGDGYTF.

The chain has TRBV10-1 and TRBJ2-1; D remains ambiguous. The V gene's germline CDR1 is WNHNN and CDR2 SYGVQD (reference sequence). V lost 4 bases and J lost 1, with 14 bases in between. The CDR3 has 16 amino acids. In DNA form, the CDR3 reads TGCGCCAGCAGTGTTGGGCAGCCGATATCCTACAATGAGCAGTTCTTC. It specifies CASSVGQPISYNEQFF.

This clone showed up just once. This chain joins TRBV6-1 and TRBJ2-4; D may be TRBD1 (5 bases). CDR3 size: 16 residues. CDR1 is MNHNS, CDR2 SASEGT, per germline. Trimming shortened V by 3 bases and J by 0 bases, and 12 bases separated the two germline ends. CDR3 sequence: CASSEPYRLAKNIQYF. For the CDR3, the DNA is TGTGCCAGCAGTGAGCCCTACAGGTTAGCCAAAAACATTCAGTACTTC.

V and J are TRBV3-1 (or the pseudogene TRBV3-2) and TRBJ2-5, with TRBD1 matching over 10 bases. Trimming cost V 3 bases and J 6 bases; bases outside gene matches: 13. Germline assignment: CDR1 LGHDT and CDR2 YNNKEL (reference sequence). The CDR3 loop spans 17 amino acids. The CDR3 loop is CASSQEGGTGDTKTQYF. In nucleotides, the CDR3 is TGTGCCAGCAGCCAGGAGGGGGGGACAGGGGATACGAAGACCCAGTACTTC.

At least ten counts were recorded for this clone. The CDR3 here is CASSLWETGGLGSYGYTF. In DNA form, the CDR3 reads TGTGCCAGCAGTTTATGGGAAACAGGGGGATTAGGTTCCTATGGCTACACCTTC. The genes are TRBV28 and TRBJ1-2; 8 bases map to TRBD1. This CDR3 comprises 18 residues. V dropped 0 bases and J dropped 4; count of bases not matched to a gene: 13. Germline loops: CDR1 MDHEN, CDR2 SYDVKM.

V and J are TRBV25-1 and TRBJ2-7, with TRBD1 matching 8 bases. Per the germline V gene, CDR1 is MGHDK and CDR2 is SYGVNS. This CDR3 has 13 residues. With V trimmed by 4 bases and J by 1 base, 0 bases remained unmatched. CDR3 sequence (DNA): TGTGCCAGCAGTGGGACAGGGTCCTACGAGCAGTACTTC. Residues: CASSGTGSYEQYF.

This chain links TRBV5-1 with TRBJ2-3; the D is unclear. V dropped 0 bases and J dropped 1 base, with 15 bases sitting between them. This CDR3 contains 17 residues. Germline-derived CDR1 and CDR2 are SGHRS and YFSETQ. The CDR3 is CASSLATTGSGTDTQYF. The CDR3 coding sequence is TGCGCCAGCAGCTTGGCCACGACTGGGTCGGGCACAGATACGCAGTATTTT. The full variable domain, rest sourced from reference TRBV5-1 and TRBJ2-3, is KAGVTQTPRYLIKTRGQQVTLSCSPISGHRSVSWYQQTPGQGLQFLFEYFSETQRNKGNFPGRFSGRQFSNSRSEMNVSTLELGDSALYLCASSLATTGSGTDTQYFGPGTRLTVL.

For this clone: One end of the junction fails to match germline, which may point to a read error. The chain joins TRBV11-2 to TRBJ1-1; TRBD1 matches 11 bases. Germline CDR1 is SGHAT and CDR2 is FQNNGV. The CDR3 runs to 17 residues. CDR3 bases: TGTGCCAGCAACTTAATCGGACAGGGGGCGCGTAGGACTGAAGCTTTCTTT. Translating it yields CASNLIGQGARRTEAFF.

This clone was observed once. This rearrangement joins TRBV7-9 to TRBJ1-2; 9 bases line up with TRBD1. V dropped 1 base and J dropped 2; count of bases not matched to a gene: 2. Germline V CDR1 and CDR2: SEHNR, FQNEAQ (reference sequence). CDR3 size: 15 residues. As DNA, the CDR3 is TGTGCCAGCAGCTTAGGGGACAGGGTGAACTATGGCTACACCTTC. Its protein product is CASSLGDRVNYGYTF.

The chain has TRBV9 and TRBJ1-2; D is possibly TRBD1 (5 bases). Trimming stripped 7 bases from V and 7 bases from J, with 29 bases between. Germline V CDR1 and CDR2: SGDLS, YYNGEE. This CDR3 contains 17 residues. The CDR3 loop is CASPSRGGVPSSGGYTF. CDR3 sequence (DNA): TGTGCCAGCCCATCCCGCGGGGGAGTCCCCTCATCAGGTGGCTACACCTTC. The whole variable domain, remainder taken from reference TRBV9 and TRBJ1-2, is DSGVTQTPKHLITATGQRVTLRCSPRSGDLSVYWYQQSLDQGLQFLIQYYNGEERAKGNILERFSAQQFPDLHSELNLSSLELGDSALYFCASPSRGGVPSSGGYTFGSGTRLTVV.

V is TRBV6-5 and J is TRBJ1-1, with 8 bases that match TRBD1. The length of the CDR3 is 13 residues. Trimming cost V 6 bases and J 5 bases; bases outside gene matches: 5. CDR1 and CDR2 from the germline V gene are MNHEY and SVGAGI. The DNA for the CDR3 is TGTGCCAGCAGACAGGGGGTAAGAACTGAAGCTTTCTTT. Translated, it gives CASRQGVRTEAFF.

V is TRBV6-6 and J is TRBJ1-4; possible D gene TRBD1, 5 bases. Trimming cost V 5 bases and J 7 bases, with 17 bases left between them. Germline values: CDR1 MNHNY, CDR2 SVGAGI (reference sequence). This CDR3 is built from 15 residues. For the CDR3, the DNA is TGTGCCAGCAGTCCCCAGGGCGTGGAGAGTGAAAAACTGTTTTTT. Translated, it gives CASSPQGVESEKLFF.

J is TRBJ1-5 and V is TRBV19, with 10 bases fitting TRBD1. Trimming cost V 2 bases and J 5 bases; bases outside gene matches: 12. The CDR3 is 18 residues long. Germline CDR1 reads LNHDA; CDR2 reads SQIVND (reference sequence). The CDR3 DNA sequence: TGTGCCAGTAGTATATGGGGACAGGGGTTCGGGGTTGATCAGCCCCAGCATTTT. This sequence encodes CASSIWGQGFGVDQPQHF. The complete variable domain, with remaining parts taken from reference TRBV19 and TRBJ1-5, reads DGGITQSPKYLFRKEGQNVTLSCEQNLNHDAMYWYRQDPGQGLRLIYYSQIVNDFQKGDIAEGYSVSREKKESFPLTVTSAQKNPTAFYLCASSIWGQGFGVDQPQHFGDGTRLSIL.

About this clone: Distinct nucleotide sequences in the sample also encode this CDR3. This chain uses TRBV2 with TRBJ1-1; TRBD1 is a possible D gene (6 bases). The CDR3 runs 12 residues. V was cut by 8 bases and J by 4 bases, with 11 bases left in between. Germline V gene data show CDR1 as SNHLY and CDR2 as FYNNEI. The DNA for the CDR3 is TGTGCCAGCCGTCAGGGGCTCACTGAAGCTTTCTTT. Translating gives CASRQGLTEAFF.

CDR3 nucleotides: TGTGCCAGCTCACCCGAGGGGGCGCTCGGTTCACCCCTCCACTTT. Residues: CASSPEGALGSPLHF. V gene TRBV18 combines with J gene TRBJ1-6; 7 nucleotides align to TRBD1. The CDR3 has 15 residues. CDR1 and CDR2 (germline): KGHSH, LQKENI. V lost 3 bases, J lost 9 bases, and 8 bases stayed unmatched.

This CDR3 is CASSQDPPGQAGGNSPLHF. The CDR3 DNA sequence: TGTGCCAGCAGCCAAGACCCCCCGGGACAGGCCGGAGGCAATTCACCCCTCCACTTT. The chain joins TRBV14 to TRBJ1-6, with 8 bases fitting TRBD1. CDR3 size: 19 residues. Germline CDR1 and CDR2: SGHDN and FVKESK. V was clipped by 0 bases and J by 7 bases; unmatched bases: 14.

This chain links TRBV6-2 or TRBV6-3 with TRBJ2-7, with TRBD2 matching 11 bases. This CDR3 is built from 17 residues. Germline loops: CDR1 MNHEY, CDR2 SVGEGT. Losses at the gene ends were 2 bases for V and 2 bases for J; bases not matched to a gene: 8. The CDR3 is CASSYLGTSGIPYEQYF. The CDR3 nucleotides read TGTGCCAGCAGTTACCTAGGGACTAGCGGAATACCCTACGAGCAGTACTTC.